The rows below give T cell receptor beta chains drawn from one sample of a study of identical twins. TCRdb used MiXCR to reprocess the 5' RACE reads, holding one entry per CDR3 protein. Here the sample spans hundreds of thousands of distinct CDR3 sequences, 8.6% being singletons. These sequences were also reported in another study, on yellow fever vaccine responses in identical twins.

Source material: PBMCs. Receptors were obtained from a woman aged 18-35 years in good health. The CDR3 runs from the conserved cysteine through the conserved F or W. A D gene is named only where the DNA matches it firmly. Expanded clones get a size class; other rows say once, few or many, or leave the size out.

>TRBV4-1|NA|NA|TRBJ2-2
CASSQDRYSAVGELFF
TGCGCCAGCAGCCAAGATCGGTACTCCGCGGTCGGGGAGCTGTTTTTT
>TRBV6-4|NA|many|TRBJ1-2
CASSDSTLGFLGYTF
TGTGCCAGCAGTGACTCGACCCTAGGCTTTTTAGGCTACACCTTC
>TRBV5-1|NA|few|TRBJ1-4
CASSFGDTENEKLFF
TGCGCCAGCAGCTTCGGCGACACAGAGAATGAAAAACTGTTTTTT
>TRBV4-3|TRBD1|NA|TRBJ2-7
CASSQDLATGVTPYEQYF
TGCGCCAGCAGCCAAGATCTAGCTACAGGGGTAACGCCCTACGAGCAGTACTTC
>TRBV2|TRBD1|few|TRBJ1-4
CASSTQGANEKLFF
TGTGCCAGCAGTACCCAGGGGGCCAATGAAAAACTGTTTTTT
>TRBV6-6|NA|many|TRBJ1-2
CASRRQVDGYTF
TGTGCCAGCAGACGACAGGTTGACGGCTACACCTTC
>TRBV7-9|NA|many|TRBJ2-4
CASSFWGAKNIQYF
TGTGCCAGCAGCTTCTGGGGGGCCAAAAACATTCAGTACTTC
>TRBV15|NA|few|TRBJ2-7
CATSRESRAYEQYF
TGTGCCACCAGCAGAGAGTCCAGAGCCTACGAGCAGTACTTC
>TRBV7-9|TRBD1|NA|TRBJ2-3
CASSQYNRGAGDTQYF
TGTGCCAGCAGCCAGTATAACAGGGGCGCAGGAGATACGCAGTATTTT
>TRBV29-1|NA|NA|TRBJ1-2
CSVETLQGLVAGYTF
TGCAGCGTTGAAACCCTCCAGGGTTTGGTGGCCGGCTACACCTTC
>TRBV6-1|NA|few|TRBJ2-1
CASRRGSGESQFF
TGTGCCAGCAGGAGGGGGTCTGGGGAGTCCCAGTTCTTC
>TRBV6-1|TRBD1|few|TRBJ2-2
CASTDRGLNTGELFF
TGTGCCAGCACTGACAGGGGCCTGAACACCGGGGAGCTGTTTTTT
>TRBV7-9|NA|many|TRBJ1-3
CASSYLGGTIYF
TGTGCCAGCAGCTACCTCGGGGGGACCATATATTTT
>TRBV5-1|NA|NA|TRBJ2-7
CASSTSDRVAYEQYF
TGCGCCAGCAGCACGAGCGACAGAGTCGCCTACGAGCAGTACTTC
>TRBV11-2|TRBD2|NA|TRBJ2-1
CASSPPGLAGGPLSYNEQFF
TGTGCCAGCAGCCCTCCGGGACTAGCGGGGGGCCCACTCTCCTACAATGAGCAGTTCTTC
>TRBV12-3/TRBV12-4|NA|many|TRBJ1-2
CASSLGMVRPFNYGYTF
TGTGCCAGCAGTTTAGGGATGGTACGGCCCTTTAACTATGGCTACACCTTC
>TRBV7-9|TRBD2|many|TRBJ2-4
CASSPSLAGGDIQYF
TGTGCCAGCAGCCCCAGCCTAGCGGGAGGGGACATTCAGTACTTC
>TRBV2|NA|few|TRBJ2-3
CASRKGSVTTDTQYF
TGTGCCAGCAGAAAAGGGTCAGTAACCACAGATACGCAGTATTTT
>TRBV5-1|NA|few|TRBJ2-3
CASSDHSLGTQYF
TGCGCCAGCAGCGACCACAGTCTTGGTACGCAGTATTTT
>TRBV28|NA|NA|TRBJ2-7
CASSSLRGGSYEQYF
TGTGCCAGCAGTTCCCTAAGGGGGGGGTCCTACGAGCAGTACTTC
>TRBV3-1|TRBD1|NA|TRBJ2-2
CASSGTGRTGELFF
TGTGCCAGCAGCGGGACAGGGAGGACCGGGGAGCTGTTTTTT
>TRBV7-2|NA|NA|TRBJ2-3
CASSSRGGGGTDTQYF
TGTGCCAGCAGCTCCCGTGGTGGCGGGGGCACAGATACGCAGTATTTT
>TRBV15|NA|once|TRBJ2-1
CATSSFIEPEQFF
TGTGCCACCAGCAGTTTTATAGAGCCTGAGCAGTTCTTC
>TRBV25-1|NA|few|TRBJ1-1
CASRDTMNTEAFF
TGTGCCAGCAGGGACACCATGAACACTGAAGCTTTCTTT
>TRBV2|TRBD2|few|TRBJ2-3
CATKEEAGGTDTQYF
TGTGCCACCAAGGAGGAGGCGGGGGGCACAGATACGCAGTATTTT